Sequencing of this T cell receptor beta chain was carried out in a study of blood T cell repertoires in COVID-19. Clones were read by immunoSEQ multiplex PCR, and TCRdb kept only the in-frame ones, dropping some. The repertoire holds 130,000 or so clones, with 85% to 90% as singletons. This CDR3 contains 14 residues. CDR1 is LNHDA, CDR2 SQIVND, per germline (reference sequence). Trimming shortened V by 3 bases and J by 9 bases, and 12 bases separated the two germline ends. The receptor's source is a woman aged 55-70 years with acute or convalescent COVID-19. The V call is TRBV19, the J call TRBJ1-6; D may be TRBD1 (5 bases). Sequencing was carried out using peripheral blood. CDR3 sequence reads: CASSIRVETSPLHF. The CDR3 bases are TGTGCCAGTAGTATCAGGGTGGAGACTTCACCCCTCCACTTT.